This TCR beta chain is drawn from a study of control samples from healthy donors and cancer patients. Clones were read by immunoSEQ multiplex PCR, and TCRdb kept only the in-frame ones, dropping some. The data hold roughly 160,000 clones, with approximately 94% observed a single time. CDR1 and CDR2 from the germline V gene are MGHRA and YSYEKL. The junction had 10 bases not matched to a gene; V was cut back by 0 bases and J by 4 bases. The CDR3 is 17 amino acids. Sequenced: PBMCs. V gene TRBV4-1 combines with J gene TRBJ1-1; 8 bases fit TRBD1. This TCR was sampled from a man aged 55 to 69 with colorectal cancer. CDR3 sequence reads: CASSQDGGQGAITEAFF. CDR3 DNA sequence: TGCGCCAGCAGCCAAGATGGGGGGCAGGGGGCTATCACTGAAGCTTTCTTT.